This TCR beta chain was identified in a study of blood T cell repertoires in COVID-19. The V end was cut by 5 bases, the J end by 8 bases, with 12 bases between. Germline CDR1 and CDR2: MNHEY and SVGEGT. This CDR3 has 12 amino acids. Authors' data handling: Reference gene primer amplification gave estimated nucleated cell counts. The assay was immunoSEQ multiplex PCR, and TCRdb's table has in-frame clones only and misses some. The DNA was the basis for D and trimming; V, J and clone size are from that table. The sample includes 55,000 to 75,000 clones, roughly nine tenths of them seen just once. The sample comprised peripheral blood. This chain joins TRBV6-2 or TRBV6-3 and TRBJ1-1; D is undetermined. The sequence came from a man in his 60s with acute or convalescent COVID-19. The CDR3 DNA reads as TGTGCCAGCAGTCTAGACGGTATGGAAGCTTTCTTT. Translated, it gives CASSLDGMEAFF.